One TCR beta chain is described in this entry. This clone was observed once. The antigen it recognizes is unknown. Nothing much larger sits one base from this clone, and base qualities are not available. This sample is drawn from a study of blood T cell repertoires in COVID-19 (dated by TCRdb to the early 2020s). Background for the entire study: Samples from collaborators originated in the United States, Italy and Spain and spanned both the acute and convalescent phases of COVID-19. The dataset comprised deeply sampled blood TCRbeta repertoires from subjects exposed to, actively infected with, or recovered from COVID-19. The prospective study material was composed of cDNA or gDNA derived from T cells, B-cell-depleted T cells, or PBMCs. The repertoires were made available in a free public database intended to serve as a resource for research on the immune response to SARS-CoV-2. The samples were drawn from two sources: the first 160 participants of the ongoing ImmuneRACE study, and 1,254 subjects contributed by 6 global collaborators. A de-identified subject ID, COVID-19 status, age in years and sex were almost always included in the sample metadata. Where available, HLA class I and class II types were taken from metadata supplied by the sample provider and were not determined by assay-based typing. Study-wide conclusions, independent of this receptor: How much clinical and demographic metadata was included differed by source and by participant, and the metadata was provided uncurated.

At one collaborating source in Seattle, patients were enrolled during active infection and were followed longitudinally through the course of disease. Each collaborating institution followed its own protocols to collect whole blood in K2EDTA tubes. Collaborator samples were shipped for TCRbeta analysis as frozen whole blood, isolated PBMCs, or DNA extracted from either sample type. The CDR3 covers 12 residues, taking in both the cysteine and the phenylalanine. Only the CDR3 portion is preserved as DNA: 36 bases, with reading frame beginning at the first base. V and J lose 2 bases and 5 bases, and a span of 6 bases separates them. The immunoSEQ Assay, a bias-controlled multiplex PCR, was used to amplify TCRbeta CDR3 regions from genomic DNA. In the paper's pipeline: Nucleated cell counts per sample were estimated from amplification of reference gene primers within the assay. Sequence reads were collapsed and filtered to measure the absolute abundance of every unique TCRbeta CDR3 rearrangement. For each sample, productive Simpson clonality was calculated as the square root of Simpson's diversity index over productive rearrangements. Imported from immuneACCESS, the table was reduced by TCRdb to in-frame sequences with V and J called. These copies leave out some clones; in studies compared against another copy, an unresolved V gene accounts for under half, and the cause of the remainder is not known. Clone size and V and J calls were adopted from that table, with D and trimming inferred from the DNA. This sample comprises some 200,000 clones, approximately 85% of them detected only once. The biggest ten clones account for under 2.5% of the sample.

The rearranged chain carries TRBV12-3 or TRBV12-4 and TRBJ1-2, with no confident D gene call. This TCR derives from a woman in her 70s with COVID-19, enrolled during active disease. The sample taken for sequencing was peripheral blood. CDR3 loop: CASSLNGYGYTF. In nucleotides, the sequence is TGTGCCAGCAGTTTAAACGGGTATGGCTACACCTTC.